This T cell receptor (beta chain) was retrieved from a study of T-cell memory formation after mild COVID-19. The overall study: TCR clusters were largely donor specific. Study-level points and caveats: CD4/CD8 balance characterized clones contracting day 15 to 85, and CD4+ skew characterized later expanders. Pre-infection memory contained some responding clones, which suggested that cross-reactive memory had joined. CD4+ contracting clones were mainly CM and EM; CD8+ ones, EMRA.

TCRdb reanalysed the 5' RACE reads using MiXCR and keeps one entry per CDR3 protein. The sample consists of 350,000 to 400,000 distinct CDR3 sequences, about 15% of them appearing once. This CDR3 comprises 15 residues. Germline loops: CDR1 KGHSH, CDR2 LQKENI. V trimming: 3 bases; J trimming: 2 bases; junction bases outside the gene matches: 2. This clonotype was observed at least ten times. Antigen unknown. Sequencing was done on a sample of PBMCs or a T cell subset sorted from them (not recorded which). The source of this sequence is a man aged 18 to 30 who had mild COVID-19 (a few samples of this study predate the infection). Cell type and time point are not known. This chain uses TRBV18 with TRBJ2-2; 8 bases fit TRBD1. CDR3 DNA sequence: TGTGCCAGCTCACCGGGACAGGCAAACACCGGGGAGCTGTTTTTT. This encodes CASSPGQANTGELFF.